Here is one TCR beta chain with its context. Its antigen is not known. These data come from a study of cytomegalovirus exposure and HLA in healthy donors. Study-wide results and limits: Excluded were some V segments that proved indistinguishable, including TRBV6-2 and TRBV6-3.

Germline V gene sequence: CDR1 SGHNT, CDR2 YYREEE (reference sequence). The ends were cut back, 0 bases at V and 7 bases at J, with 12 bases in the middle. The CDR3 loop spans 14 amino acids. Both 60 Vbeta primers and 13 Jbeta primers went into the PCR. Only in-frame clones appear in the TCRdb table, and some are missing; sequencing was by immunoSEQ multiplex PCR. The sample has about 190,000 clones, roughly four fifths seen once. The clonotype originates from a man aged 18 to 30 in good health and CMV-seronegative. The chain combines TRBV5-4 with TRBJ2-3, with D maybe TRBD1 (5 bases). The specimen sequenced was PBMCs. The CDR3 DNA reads TGTGCCAGCAGCTTGGTTGGGGCCCTGCATACGCAGTATTTT. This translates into CASSLVGALHTQYF. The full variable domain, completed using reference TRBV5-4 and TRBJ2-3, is ETGVTQSPTHLIKTRGQQVTLRCSSQSGHNTVSWYQQALGQGPQFIFQYYREEENGRGNFPPRFSGLQFPNYSSELNVNALELDDSALYLCASSLVGALHTQYFGPGTRLTVL.